Following are 18 T cell receptor beta chains from one sample sequenced in a study of cytomegalovirus exposure and HLA in healthy donors (dated by TCRdb to about 2017). The protocol used for the library was the immunoSEQ multiplex PCR assay. For the multiplex PCR, a mixture combining 60 forward primers for TCR Vbeta segments and 13 reverse primers for TCR Jbeta segments was used. TCRdb limited this immuneACCESS table to in-frame rearrangements with V and J called. A share of clones is missing; checked studies link under half to unresolved V genes, and the rest is unexplained. A total of 150,000 or so clones appear in this sample, roughly four fifths of them only once. The ten largest account for 0.75% to 0.8% of the sample. What was sequenced was PBMCs. The source of these receptors is a female donor in good health and CMV-seronegative.

The chain joins TRBV6-4 to TRBJ2-2; the D is unclear. Germline assignment: CDR1 MRHNA and CDR2 SNTAGT. Trimming left V 6 bases short and J 0 bases short, with 8 bases between. This CDR3 spans 14 amino acids. In DNA form, the CDR3 reads TGTGCCAGCAGACGCGTTCCGAACACCGGGGAGCTGTTTTTT. Translation: CASRRVPNTGELFF.

The chain combines TRBV6-6 with TRBJ2-1; D uncertain. The CDR3 is made up of 15 amino acids. Germline lookup yields CDR1 MNHNY and CDR2 SVGAGI (reference sequence). Between the trimmed V and J ends, which lost 3 bases and 7 bases, there was a span of 16 bases. The CDR3, as DNA: TGTGCCAGCAGTTATCAGACCCTTGGCGGTAATGAGCAGTTCTTC. It translates to CASSYQTLGGNEQFF.

Worth noting for this clone: The conserved closing phenylalanine or tryptophan is absent in this CDR3, likely reflecting a read error. It is unclear where the CDR3 begins or ends on the DNA, so no DNA is shown, and the CDR3 is as TCRdb lists it. The chain recombines TRBV7-8 with TRBJ2-7; TRBD1, the table's D call, lacks a check against the DNA. The CDR3 comprises 13 residues, both ends counted. Germline-derived CDR1 and CDR2 are SGHVS and FQNEAQ. This CDR3 is CASSPQRGQGASL.

The chain is built from TRBV30 and TRBJ1-2; no definite D call. CDR1 and CDR2 (germline): GTSNPN, SVGIG (reference sequence). The CDR3 is 12 amino acids. Trimming took off 0 bases at V and 6 bases at J, with 8 bases between the two ends. The CDR3 DNA follows: TGTGCCTGGAGTGTACGGCGGAATGGCTACACCTTC. Residues: CAWSVRRNGYTF.

The V and J genes are TRBV9 and TRBJ2-1; no clear D gene. CDR1 and CDR2 from the germline V gene are SGDLS and YYNGEE. Deletions cut 3 bases from V and 0 bases from J, with 13 bases between. CDR3 length: 16 residues. The CDR3 region is CASSDHGQSSYNEQFF. The CDR3, as DNA: TGTGCCAGCAGCGACCATGGGCAAAGCTCCTACAATGAGCAGTTCTTC.

The sample holds a few counts of this clone. The chain has TRBV28 and TRBJ2-7; 8 bases match TRBD1. J lost 2 bases, V lost 7 bases, and 4 bases had no gene match. Germline assignment: CDR1 MDHEN and CDR2 SYDVKM. This CDR3 region has 13 residues. The CDR3 loop reads CASKWTGTYEQYF. The CDR3 DNA reads TGTGCCAGCAAATGGACAGGGACCTACGAGCAGTACTTC.

This clone was counted a single time. The chain employs TRBV7-9 and TRBJ2-7; 7 nucleotides agree with TRBD1. CDR3 size: 12 residues. The germline gives CDR1 SEHNR, CDR2 FQNEAQ (reference sequence). V lost 5 bases, J lost 5 bases, and 3 bases stayed unmatched. CDR3 protein: CASSRGGDEQYF. The CDR3 DNA reads TGTGCCAGCAGCCGAGGGGGCGACGAGCAGTACTTC.

The chain recombines TRBV7-2 with TRBJ2-2; 9 bases align to TRBD2. The junction had 1 base not matched to a gene; V was cut back by 2 bases and J by 6 bases. This CDR3 has 14 amino acids. Germline V lookup: CDR1 SGHTA, CDR2 FQGNSA. CDR3 loop: CASSLRLAAGELFF. In DNA form, the CDR3 reads TGTGCCAGCAGCTTAAGACTAGCGGCCGGGGAGCTGTTTTTT.

The chain employs TRBV7-9 and TRBJ1-1; D perhaps matches TRBD1 (6 bases). Trimming removed 2 bases at V and 1 base at J, with 11 bases between. Germline-derived CDR1 and CDR2 are SEHNR and FQNEAQ (reference sequence). CDR3 length equals 15 residues. Here the CDR3 reads CASSLRQARNTEAFF. CDR3 DNA sequence: TGTGCCAGCAGCTTAAGACAGGCCCGGAACACTGAAGCTTTCTTT.

As concerns this clone: The sample has other DNA sequences that encode this CDR3 too. The chain recombines TRBV19 with TRBJ2-7, with D tentatively TRBD1 (6 bases). Between the trimmed V and J ends, which lost 3 bases and 2 bases, there was a span of 8 bases. Germline CDR1 is LNHDA and CDR2 is SQIVND (reference sequence). The CDR3 sequence is 13 residues long. The CDR3 loop is CASSITGTYEQYF. Here the CDR3 DNA reads TGTGCCAGTAGTATTACAGGGACCTACGAGCAGTACTTC.

The V and J genes are TRBV7-8 and TRBJ2-7, with 14 bases fitting TRBD2. After removal of 5 bases from V and 5 bases from J, the junction contained 5 bases not matched to a gene. Germline loops: CDR1 SGHVS, CDR2 FQNEAQ. This CDR3 region has 15 residues. The CDR3 bases are TGTGCCAGCAGCCTAGGGACTAGCGGGAGCCACGAGCAGTACTTC. It yields the protein CASSLGTSGSHEQYF.

This chain links TRBV7-3 with TRBJ1-1; possibly TRBD1 for D (5 bases). CDR3 length equals 13 residues. Looked up from germline, CDR1 is SGHTA and CDR2 is FQGTGA. The V end lost 2 bases, the J end lost 2 bases, and 6 bases lay between the germline ends. The CDR3 protein is CASSLGANTEAFF. The CDR3 region has the DNA TGTGCCAGCAGCTTAGGGGCAAACACTGAAGCTTTCTTT.

The gene calls are TRBV13 and TRBJ2-2; tentative D call: TRBD1 (6 bases). CDR3 length: 16 residues. The germline V gene has CDR1 PRHDT and CDR2 FYEKMQ (reference sequence). Trimming left V 4 bases short and J 0 bases short, with 12 bases between. DNA for the CDR3: TGTGCCAGCAGCTCAAGGACAGAATCGAACACCGGGGAGCTGTTTTTT. It codes for CASSSRTESNTGELFF.

J is TRBJ2-1 and V is TRBV18; 7 bases fit TRBD1. CDR1 KGHSH and CDR2 LQKENI come from the germline V gene. After removal of 0 bases from V and 2 bases from J, the junction contained 1 base not matched to a gene. There are 15 residues in the CDR3. CDR3 sequence (DNA): TGTGCCAGCTCACCACCCGGGACAGCCTACAATGAGCAGTTCTTC. This sequence encodes CASSPPGTAYNEQFF.

This clone was detected only a few times. The rearrangement uses TRBV7-8 and TRBJ2-3; D is unresolved. The germline gives CDR1 SGHVS, CDR2 FQNEAQ. Trimming left V 1 base short and J 5 bases short, with 4 bases between. This CDR3 contains 12 residues. This CDR3 is CASSLVQDTQYF. CDR3 nucleotide sequence: TGTGCCAGCAGCTTAGTTCAAGATACGCAGTATTTT.

The CDR3 DNA follows: TGTGCCAGCAGCTTAGATGGAACGGAGCTACGGGAGCAGTACTTC. Its translation is CASSLDGTELREQYF. The V and J genes are TRBV7-2 and TRBJ2-7, with D uncertain. Trimming left V 1 base short and J 7 bases short, with 17 bases between. The CDR3 has 15 residues. CDR1 and CDR2 (germline): SGHTA, FQGNSA.

The chain has TRBV6-1 and TRBJ1-2; D gene uncertain. This CDR3 is built from 14 residues. Trimming took off 2 bases at V and 4 bases at J, with 11 bases between the two ends. CDR1 and CDR2 from the germline V gene are MNHNS and SASEGT. The CDR3 reads CASSETDNFYGYTF. In DNA form, the CDR3 reads TGTGCCAGCAGTGAAACCGACAACTTCTATGGCTACACCTTC.

Only a few counts were recorded for this clone. J is TRBJ2-6 and V is TRBV18, with 7 bases aligning to TRBD1. The CDR3 has 16 residues. Germline CDR1 reads KGHSH; CDR2 reads LQKENI. With 2 bases clipped from V and 2 bases from J, the junction kept 3 bases outside the gene matches. The CDR3 here is CASSPNTGAGANVLTF. The CDR3 nucleotides are TGTGCCAGCTCACCAAATACAGGGGCTGGGGCCAACGTCCTGACTTTC.